One and the same sample provided the 31 T cell receptor beta chains below, sequenced in a study of blood T cell repertoires in COVID-19. Sequencing was performed with immunoSEQ multiplex PCR; in TCRdb, only in-frame clones are kept and a portion is missing. This sample has 90,000 to 100,000 clones, with about 85% found just once. Sequencing was performed on peripheral blood. The receptors stem from a man between 70 and 80 years old with acute or convalescent COVID-19.

The V and J genes are TRBV3-1 (or the pseudogene TRBV3-2) and TRBJ1-3; D is perhaps TRBD1 (5 bases). The germline gives CDR1 LGHDT, CDR2 YNNKEL (reference sequence). The CDR3 is made up of 15 amino acids. The ends were cut back, 1 base at V and 4 bases at J, with 11 bases in the middle. The CDR3 is CASSQGWGRGNTIYF. CDR3 sequence (DNA): TGTGCCAGCAGCCAAGGGTGGGGCAGAGGAAACACCATATATTTT.

The CDR3 sequence: CASTLAGANVLTF. For the CDR3, the DNA is TGTGCCAGCACCCTAGCGGGGGCCAACGTCCTGACTTTC. The rearrangement joins TRBV6-5 to TRBJ2-6; a weak D match, TRBD2 (6 bases). The CDR3 contains 13 residues. V lost 7 bases and J lost 4, with 8 bases in between. Germline V lookup: CDR1 MNHEY, CDR2 SVGAGI.

The chain links TRBV3-1 (or the pseudogene TRBV3-2) to TRBJ2-5; possibly TRBD1 for D (7 bases). The length of the CDR3 is 18 residues. V was cut by 3 bases and J by 5 bases, with 25 bases left in between. Per germline, CDR1 LGHDT and CDR2 YNNKEL (reference sequence). CDR3 amino acids: CASSHGRGTVGAEETQYF. The CDR3 DNA sequence: TGTGCCAGCAGCCATGGTCGGGGGACAGTGGGCGCCGAGGAGACCCAGTACTTC.

This clone was counted only a few times. This chain joins TRBV28 and TRBJ1-2; TRBD1 aligns across 7 bases. The CDR3 contains 15 residues. Losses at the gene ends were 8 bases for V and 1 base for J; bases not matched to a gene: 10. CDR1 and CDR2 from the germline V gene are MDHEN and SYDVKM. As DNA, the CDR3 is TGTGCCAGCGAGGGGGCCCCACGGAGTAACTATGGCTACACCTTC. This gives the protein CASEGAPRSNYGYTF.

The rearrangement joins TRBV9 to TRBJ1-1; D remains ambiguous. Germline V gives CDR1 SGDLS, CDR2 YYNGEE. Trimming removed 4 bases from V and 13 bases from J, with 17 bases in between. This CDR3 contains 12 residues. The CDR3 is CASSRGSFEVFF. The CDR3 DNA reads TGTGCCAGCAGCCGAGGATCATTTGAGGTTTTCTTT.

This rearrangement joins TRBV18 to TRBJ2-5, with 8 bases lining up with TRBD1. Germline CDR1 reads KGHSH; CDR2 reads LQKENI. There are 13 residues in the CDR3. The V gene end was trimmed by 4 bases and the J gene end by 4 bases; junction bases not matched to a gene: 2. CDR3 in DNA: TGTGCCAGCTCACTCACAGGGGGAGAGACCCAGTACTTC. Translating gives CASSLTGGETQYF.

The chain joins TRBV10-2 to TRBJ2-1, with 14 bases aligning to TRBD2. This CDR3 is 16 amino acids long. Looked up from germline, CDR1 is WSHSY and CDR2 is SAAADI. Losses at the gene ends were 7 bases for V and 6 bases for J; bases not matched to a gene: 8. CDR3 amino acids: CASKGLAGEIFNEQFF. CDR3 DNA sequence: TGCGCCAGCAAGGGACTAGCGGGGGAAATTTTCAATGAGCAGTTCTTC.

The chain links TRBV10-2 to TRBJ1-5; possible D gene TRBD1, 6 bases. This CDR3 has 14 amino acids. CDR1 is WSHSY and CDR2 is SAAADI in the germline V gene. Trimming shortened V by 1 base and J by 4 bases, and 8 bases separated the two germline ends. In nucleotides, the CDR3 is TGCGCCAGCAGTGAGTTTAGGGGGAATCAGCCCCAGCATTTT. Translation gives CASSEFRGNQPQHF.

The chain recombines TRBV28 with TRBJ1-1; 8 nucleotides align to TRBD1. V lost 3 bases and J lost 1; bases outside the gene matches: 7. The germline V gene has CDR1 MDHEN and CDR2 SYDVKM. The CDR3 is made up of 16 amino acids. In nucleotides, the CDR3 is TGTGCCAGCAGTTTTACCAGGGGGCTGTGGAACACTGAAGCTTTCTTT. Translation: CASSFTRGLWNTEAFF. Looking up the rest from reference TRBV28 and TRBJ1-1 gives the full variable domain: DVKVTQSSRYLVKRTGEKVFLECVQDMDHENMFWYRQDPGLGLRLIYFSYDVKMKEKGDIPEGYSVSREKKERFSLILESASTNQTSMYLCASSFTRGLWNTEAFFGQGTRLTVV.

This sequence joins TRBV4-2 and TRBJ1-6, with TRBD1 matching 12 bases. The CDR3 is made up of 17 amino acids. Unmatched junction bases numbered 13, after V lost 6 bases and J lost 10 bases. Germline V gives CDR1 LGHNA, CDR2 YNFKEQ. The DNA for the CDR3 is TGTGCCAGCAGTGCCGGGACAGGGGGCTCGTTCGACTCACCCCTCCACTTT. Residues: CASSAGTGGSFDSPLHF.

The chain is built from TRBV4-1 and TRBJ2-7; 7 bases line up with TRBD1. Germline V gives CDR1 MGHRA, CDR2 YSYEKL. J lost 0 bases, V lost 8 bases, and 10 bases had no gene match. The CDR3 runs to 15 residues. CDR3 sequence reads: CASARGQEGSYEQYF. CDR3 nucleotide sequence: TGCGCCAGCGCCCGAGGACAGGAAGGCTCCTACGAGCAGTACTTC.

The V gene is TRBV12-3 or TRBV12-4, the J gene TRBJ2-7, with TRBD1 matching 7 bases. The V and J ends lost 5 bases and 9 bases, in that order; junction bases with no gene match: 4. There are 11 residues in the CDR3. CDR3 protein: CASSDRDRQYF. DNA of the CDR3: TGTGCCAGCAGTGACAGGGACCGGCAGTACTTC.

CDR3 amino acids: CASSHVDRTGGYTF. CDR3 nucleotide sequence: TGTGCCAGCAGCCACGTCGACAGGACGGGTGGCTACACCTTC. V and J are TRBV3-1 (or the pseudogene TRBV3-2) and TRBJ1-2, with D perhaps matching TRBD1 (6 bases). V was cut by 3 bases and J by 7 bases, with 15 bases left in between. The CDR3 consists of 14 residues. CDR1 LGHDT and CDR2 YNNKEL come from the germline V gene (reference sequence).

This chain joins TRBV11-2 and TRBJ2-7; 7 bases are a match to TRBD1. Germline CDR1 is SGHAT and CDR2 is FQNNGV. The J segment lost 5 bases and the V segment lost 5 bases, leaving 6 bases of the junction unmatched. The CDR3 is 13 residues long. The CDR3 DNA sequence: TGTGCCAGCAGCACTCGGACAGGCAACGAGCAGTACGTC. As protein: CASSTRTGNEQYV.

The chain carries TRBV5-1 and TRBJ2-1; tentatively, D is TRBD1 (6 bases). The CDR3 consists of 15 residues. Germline CDR1 SGHRS, CDR2 YFSETQ. Trimming cost V 0 bases and J 10 bases, with 17 bases left between them. CDR3 sequence (DNA): TGCGCCAGCAGCTTGGGGGACCACAGGGCGCTCGAGCAGTTCTTC. Protein sequence: CASSLGDHRALEQFF.

V usage is TRBV30 and J usage is TRBJ1-2; 7 bases are shared with TRBD1. Looked up from germline, CDR1 is GTSNPN and CDR2 is SVGIG (reference sequence). The CDR3 has 16 amino acids. The V and J ends lost 0 bases and 3 bases, in that order; junction bases with no gene match: 10. The CDR3 loop is CAWSVRTGIVDYGYTF. CDR3 in DNA: TGTGCCTGGAGTGTAAGGACAGGCATAGTTGACTATGGCTACACCTTC.

This chain joins TRBV10-1 and TRBJ2-7; TRBD2 matches 7 bases. The CDR3 runs 14 residues. V lost 2 bases, J lost 4 bases, and 5 bases stayed unmatched. Per germline, CDR1 WNHNN and CDR2 SYGVQD (reference sequence). The CDR3 DNA follows: TGCGCCAGCAGTGAGGGGGGGGAGAGATACGAGCAGTACTTC. Its protein is CASSEGGERYEQYF.

The gene calls are TRBV5-4 and TRBJ1-5, with a weak D call TRBD1 (6 bases). CDR3 length: 15 residues. Per germline, CDR1 SGHNT and CDR2 YYREEE (reference sequence). The V end was cut by 4 bases, the J end by 5 bases, with 16 bases between. The CDR3 spells CASSPGTGWDQPQHF. As DNA, the CDR3 is TGTGCCAGCAGCCCGGGCACAGGGTGGGATCAGCCCCAGCATTTT.

This clone has just a few counts. The V and J genes are TRBV18 and TRBJ2-6; the match to TRBD2 covers 8 bases. Looked up from germline, CDR1 is KGHSH and CDR2 is LQKENI. This CDR3 comprises 16 residues. The V segment lost 5 bases and the J segment 2 bases; nucleotides outside the gene matches: 5. DNA of the CDR3: TGTGCCAGCTCAGGTCGGGGGGGCACTGGGGCCAACGTCCTGACTTTC. Its protein is CASSGRGGTGANVLTF. The full variable domain, with the rest looked up from reference TRBV18 and TRBJ2-6, is NAGVMQNPRHLVRRRGQEARLRCSPMKGHSHVYWYRQLPEEGLKFMVYLQKENIIDESGMPKERFSAEFPKEGPSILRIQQVVRGDSAAYFCASSGRGGTGANVLTFGAGSRLTVL.

The J gene is TRBJ2-5, the V gene TRBV5-5; D not certain. The V and J ends lost 0 bases and 3 bases respectively, with 3 bases between them. Germline CDR1 is SGHKS and CDR2 is YYEKEE (reference sequence). The CDR3 totals 12 residues. The DNA for the CDR3 is TGTGCCAGCAGCTTGGCGGAAGAGACCCAGTACTTC. The encoded protein is CASSLAEETQYF.

Turning to this clone: A read error may produce the germline difference seen at one junction end. The gene calls are TRBV11-2 and TRBJ2-7; 9 nucleotides match TRBD1. The CDR3 extends over 14 amino acids. In germline, CDR1 is SGHAT, CDR2 FQNNGV. CDR3 sequence reads: CASSIEDRGYEQYF. The CDR3 DNA reads as TGTGCCAGCAGCATAGAGGACAGGGGTTACGAGCAGTACTTC. The full variable domain, with the rest looked up from reference TRBV11-2 and TRBJ2-7, is EAGVAQSPRYKIIEKRQSVAFWCNPISGHATLYWYQQILGQGPKLLIQFQNNGVVDDSQLPKDRFSAERLKGVDSTLKIQPAKLEDSAVYLCASSIEDRGYEQYFGPGTRLTVT.

The chain is built from TRBV12-3 or TRBV12-4 and TRBJ2-5; no clear D. V lost 2 bases and J 2 bases, leaving 6 bases between the germline ends. The CDR3 spans 13 residues. The CDR3 spells CASSLNRQETQYF. The CDR3 DNA follows: TGTGCCAGCAGTTTAAACAGACAAGAGACCCAGTACTTC.

The CDR3 region is CAISAGTTNTGELFF. CDR3 DNA sequence: TGTGCCATCAGTGCCGGGACAACGAACACCGGGGAGCTGTTTTTT. The chain has TRBV10-3 and TRBJ2-2; D might be TRBD1 (6 bases). The length of the CDR3 is 15 residues. The V end was cut by 4 bases, the J end by 0 bases, with 9 bases between. Per the germline V gene, CDR1 is ENHRY and CDR2 is SYGVKD.

This chain connects TRBV2 to TRBJ1-5, with D possibly TRBD1 on 5 matching bases. CDR3 length: 13 residues. Trimming left V 8 bases short and J 3 bases short, with 11 bases between. Germline V CDR1 and CDR2: SNHLY, FYNNEI. The CDR3 loop is CASGTDPNQPQHF. As DNA, the CDR3 is TGTGCCAGCGGGACTGACCCCAATCAGCCCCAGCATTTT.

This clone occurred a few times. The chain links TRBV5-1 to TRBJ1-2, with D uncertain. The CDR3 contains 13 residues. V lost 1 base to trimming and J lost 2 bases, with 6 bases between them. Germline V gene lookup returns CDR1 SGHRS and CDR2 YFSETQ. The CDR3 sequence: CASSLSQNYGYTF. In nucleotides, the CDR3 is TGCGCCAGCAGCTTGTCCCAGAACTATGGCTACACCTTC.

The chain combines TRBV30 with TRBJ2-7; TRBD1 might be the D (7 bases). CDR1 is GTSNPN and CDR2 is SVGIG in the germline V gene (reference sequence). With 4 bases removed from V and 2 bases from J, the gap between germline ends came to 15 bases. The CDR3 sequence is 14 residues long. For the CDR3, the DNA is TGTGCCTGGACGCTCAGGGGGGTTACCTACGAGCAGTACTTC. As protein: CAWTLRGVTYEQYF.

This chain uses TRBV5-5 with TRBJ1-4; D ambiguous. V lost 0 bases to trimming and J lost 8 bases, with 11 bases between them. The CDR3 has 14 residues. Germline CDR1 SGHKS, CDR2 YYEKEE (reference sequence). The CDR3 DNA reads TGTGCCAGCAGCTTGGCCGGGGAGGAAGAAAAACTGTTTTTT. This gives the protein CASSLAGEEEKLFF. Full variable domain (outside the CDR3, taken from reference TRBV5-5 and TRBJ1-4): DAGVTQSPTHLIKTRGQQVTLRCSPISGHKSVSWYQQVLGQGPQFIFQYYEKEERGRGNFPDRFSARQFPNYSSELNVNALLLGDSALYLCASSLAGEEEKLFFGSGTQLSVL.

The rearrangement uses TRBV19 and TRBJ2-3; 7 nucleotides align to TRBD2. V dropped 7 bases and J dropped 5; count of bases not matched to a gene: 3. The CDR3 loop spans 12 amino acids. Germline CDR1 is LNHDA and CDR2 is SQIVND (reference sequence). This chain's CDR3 is CASMGGGDTQYF. CDR3 DNA sequence: TGTGCCAGTATGGGCGGGGGAGATACGCAGTATTTT.

The chain employs TRBV7-9 and TRBJ2-2; weak D call: TRBD2 (7 bases). V lost 1 base and J lost 4, with 10 bases in between. This CDR3 has 15 amino acids. Germline V gene lookup returns CDR1 SEHNR and CDR2 FQNEAQ (reference sequence). The CDR3 protein is CASSLGGGRTGELFF. The CDR3 DNA sequence: TGTGCCAGCAGCTTAGGCGGGGGCCGCACCGGGGAGCTGTTTTTT.

This chain connects TRBV5-6 to TRBJ1-1; D is perhaps TRBD1 (6 bases). V was trimmed by 3 bases and J by 3 bases, leaving 18 bases between them. Per the germline V gene, CDR1 is SGHDT and CDR2 is YYEEEE. This CDR3 comprises 16 residues. The DNA of the CDR3 is TGTGCCAGCAGCTCTAGTGGGGGCGGGGGTTACACTGAAGCTTTCTTT. Translated: CASSSSGGGGYTEAFF.

This chain links TRBV7-2 with TRBJ2-3; D call uncertain. V was trimmed by 7 bases and J by 1 base, leaving 6 bases between them. Germline assignment: CDR1 SGHTA and CDR2 FQGNSA. The CDR3 sequence is 12 residues long. CDR3 coding DNA: TGTGCCAGCACCCAGGGCACAGATACGCAGTATTTT. Its protein product is CASTQGTDTQYF.